This T cell receptor beta chain appears in the sequencing data of a study of blood T cell repertoires in COVID-19. Sequencing was performed with immunoSEQ multiplex PCR; in TCRdb, only in-frame clones are kept and a portion is missing. The sample has about 460,000 clones, more than 85% seen once. The CDR3 contains 16 residues. CDR1 is MGHRA and CDR2 is YSYEKL in the germline V gene. V was clipped by 0 bases and J by 10 bases; unmatched bases: 9. The chain combines TRBV4-1 with TRBJ2-1, with 10 nucleotides matching TRBD2. The receptor was derived from a woman aged 55-70 years who had recovered from COVID-19. The sequenced sample consisted of PBMCs or T cells enriched from blood (not recorded which). The CDR3 loop is CASSQDKAGGPREQFF. In nucleotides, the CDR3 is TGCGCCAGCAGCCAAGATAAAGCGGGGGGGCCCCGGGAGCAGTTCTTC.